These T cell receptor beta chains were read from a single sample in a study of blood T cell repertoires in COVID-19. Clones were sequenced by immunoSEQ multiplex PCR, and TCRdb holds only the in-frame ones, with some missing. The table has 85,000 to 130,000 clones, 71% seen once. The specimen sequenced was peripheral blood. The receptors originated from a human donor with acute or convalescent COVID-19. The donor label of this sample is uncertain. Each CDR3 is given with its conserved first and last residue. The D gene is left open where the match is weak. Size is omitted from some rows. Given values are once, few, many or a class for expanded clones.

clone_size	v_call	cdr3_length	j_call	d_call	cdr3_aa	cdr3_nt
NA	TRBV6-6	17	TRBJ2-2	TRBD2	CASSRTSGGLNTGELFF	TGTGCCAGCAGTCGGACTAGCGGGGGACTGAACACCGGGGAGCTGTTTTTT
NA	TRBV5-6	15	TRBJ1-5	NA	CASSHGHESNQPQHF	TGTGCCAGCAGCCACGGACACGAAAGCAATCAGCCCCAGCATTTT
NA	TRBV3-1/TRBV3-2	16	TRBJ1-1	NA	CASSQDGLGVNTEAFF	TGTGCCAGCAGCCAAGATGGGTTAGGAGTGAACACTGAAGCTTTCTTT
NA	TRBV18	13	TRBJ1-5	NA	CASSPSGSQPQHF	TGTGCCAGCTCACCATCCGGGTCTCAGCCCCAGCATTTT
few	TRBV7-2	17	TRBJ1-5	NA	CASSLGGGQRINQPQHF	TGTGCCAGCAGCTTAGGGGGGGGACAAAGGATAAATCAGCCCCAGCATTTT
NA	TRBV11-2	12	TRBJ1-4	NA	CASSFVGGKLFF	TGTGCCAGCAGCTTCGTGGGGGGAAAACTGTTTTTT
NA	TRBV9	15	TRBJ2-1	NA	CASSVEGDYNNEQFF	TGTGCCAGCAGCGTAGAGGGGGACTACAACAATGAGCAGTTCTTC
NA	TRBV5-1	16	TRBJ2-7	TRBD1	CASSLDFTGGFYEQYF	TGCGCCAGCAGCTTGGATTTCACAGGGGGTTTTTACGAGCAGTACTTC
NA	TRBV28	14	TRBJ1-6	NA	CASHTSGPRNPLHF	TGTGCCAGCCACACTAGTGGCCCGAGGAATCCCCTCCACTTT
NA	TRBV12-3/TRBV12-4	13	TRBJ2-5	NA	CASSLGFKETQYF	TGTGCCAGCAGTTTGGGCTTTAAAGAGACCCAGTACTTC
NA	TRBV11-2	15	TRBJ2-2	NA	CASSLGRGNTGELFF	TGTGCCAGCAGCTTAGGAAGGGGGAACACCGGGGAGCTGTTTTTT
NA	TRBV19	16	TRBJ1-5	NA	CASSAAGSRSNQPQHF	TGTGCCAGTAGTGCGGCAGGGTCAAGGAGCAATCAGCCCCAGCATTTT
NA	TRBV27	18	TRBJ2-3	TRBD1	CASSSTTGGTGSTDTQYF	TGTGCCAGCAGTTCCACGACAGGGGGGACGGGTAGCACAGATACGCAGTATTTT
NA	TRBV19	18	TRBJ2-3	TRBD2	CASSRDSGTSGDTDTQYF	TGTGCCAGTAGTAGGGACTCGGGGACTAGCGGGGATACAGATACGCAGTATTTT
few	TRBV6-5	15	TRBJ1-5	NA	CASSPTGVRDQPQHF	TGTGCCAGCAGCCCGACGGGAGTAAGGGATCAGCCCCAGCATTTT
once	TRBV6-5	13	TRBJ2-1	TRBD1	CASRWTGGSEQFF	TGTGCCAGCAGATGGACAGGGGGAAGTGAGCAGTTCTTC
few	TRBV5-1	15	TRBJ1-1	TRBD1	CASSIYGTANTEAFF	TGCGCCAGCAGCATCTACGGGACAGCGAACACTGAAGCTTTCTTT
NA	TRBV5-1	16	TRBJ1-4	NA	CASSFRRETTNEKLFF	TGCGCCAGCAGCTTCAGACGGGAAACAACTAATGAAAAACTGTTTTTT
NA	TRBV6-1	15	TRBJ1-2	TRBD1	CASSDPGGWDYGYTF	TGTGCCAGCAGTGACCCAGGGGGCTGGGACTATGGCTACACCTTC
once	TRBV3-1/TRBV3-2	17	TRBJ1-3	TRBD1	CASSQKRTGYTGNTIYF	TGTGCCAGCAGCCAAAAACGGACAGGGTACACTGGAAACACCATATATTTT
NA	TRBV7-2	15	TRBJ2-5	TRBD2	CASSLQAGTLETQYF	TGTGCCAGCAGCTTGCAAGCGGGGACGTTAGAGACCCAGTACTTC
NA	TRBV7-3	15	TRBJ2-7	NA	CASSARPDSSYEQYF	TGTGCCAGCAGCGCGCGACCGGACAGCTCCTACGAGCAGTACTTC
NA	TRBV5-6	14	TRBJ1-6	NA	CASSLEGGNSPLHF	TGTGCCAGCAGCTTGGAGGGAGGGAATTCACCCCTCCACTTT
NA	TRBV4-1	13	TRBJ1-4	NA	CASSQGVQEKLFF	TGCGCCAGCAGCCAAGGTGTCCAAGAAAAACTGTTTTTT
NA	TRBV28	16	TRBJ1-2	TRBD1	CASSTPNLDRFYGYTF	TGTGCCAGCAGTACACCGAATCTGGACAGGTTCTATGGCTACACCTTC